This TCR beta chain was identified in a study of cytomegalovirus exposure and HLA in healthy donors. Study-wide results and limits: The classifier, whose performance was assessed in both the original and validation cohorts, reportedly diagnosed cytomegalovirus status with high specificity and sensitivity.

Profiled with immunoSEQ multiplex PCR; TCRdb holds only in-frame clones, not every one. The sample has 300,000 to 450,000 clones, roughly 89% seen once; the top ten hold under 0.95%. As for this clone: Antigen specificity is unknown.

The CDR3 is 16 residues long. V lost 1 base, J lost 5 bases, and 3 bases stayed unmatched. Germline V lookup: CDR1 SGHTA, CDR2 FQGTGA. The sequence was obtained from a woman aged 18 to 35 in good health and CMV-seronegative. The V gene is TRBV7-3, the J gene TRBJ2-1, with 12 bases identical to TRBD2. Sequencing was done on a sample of PBMCs. CDR3 in amino acids: CASSLIGTSGHNEQFF. In nucleotides, the CDR3 is TGTGCCAGCAGCTTAATTGGGACTAGCGGGCACAATGAGCAGTTCTTC. Looking up the rest from reference TRBV7-3 and TRBJ2-1 gives the full variable domain: GAGVSQTPSNKVTEKGKYVELRCDPISGHTALYWYRQSLGQGPEFLIYFQGTGAADDSGLPNDRFFAVRPEGSVSTLKIQRTERGDSAVYLCASSLIGTSGHNEQFFGPGTRLTVL.